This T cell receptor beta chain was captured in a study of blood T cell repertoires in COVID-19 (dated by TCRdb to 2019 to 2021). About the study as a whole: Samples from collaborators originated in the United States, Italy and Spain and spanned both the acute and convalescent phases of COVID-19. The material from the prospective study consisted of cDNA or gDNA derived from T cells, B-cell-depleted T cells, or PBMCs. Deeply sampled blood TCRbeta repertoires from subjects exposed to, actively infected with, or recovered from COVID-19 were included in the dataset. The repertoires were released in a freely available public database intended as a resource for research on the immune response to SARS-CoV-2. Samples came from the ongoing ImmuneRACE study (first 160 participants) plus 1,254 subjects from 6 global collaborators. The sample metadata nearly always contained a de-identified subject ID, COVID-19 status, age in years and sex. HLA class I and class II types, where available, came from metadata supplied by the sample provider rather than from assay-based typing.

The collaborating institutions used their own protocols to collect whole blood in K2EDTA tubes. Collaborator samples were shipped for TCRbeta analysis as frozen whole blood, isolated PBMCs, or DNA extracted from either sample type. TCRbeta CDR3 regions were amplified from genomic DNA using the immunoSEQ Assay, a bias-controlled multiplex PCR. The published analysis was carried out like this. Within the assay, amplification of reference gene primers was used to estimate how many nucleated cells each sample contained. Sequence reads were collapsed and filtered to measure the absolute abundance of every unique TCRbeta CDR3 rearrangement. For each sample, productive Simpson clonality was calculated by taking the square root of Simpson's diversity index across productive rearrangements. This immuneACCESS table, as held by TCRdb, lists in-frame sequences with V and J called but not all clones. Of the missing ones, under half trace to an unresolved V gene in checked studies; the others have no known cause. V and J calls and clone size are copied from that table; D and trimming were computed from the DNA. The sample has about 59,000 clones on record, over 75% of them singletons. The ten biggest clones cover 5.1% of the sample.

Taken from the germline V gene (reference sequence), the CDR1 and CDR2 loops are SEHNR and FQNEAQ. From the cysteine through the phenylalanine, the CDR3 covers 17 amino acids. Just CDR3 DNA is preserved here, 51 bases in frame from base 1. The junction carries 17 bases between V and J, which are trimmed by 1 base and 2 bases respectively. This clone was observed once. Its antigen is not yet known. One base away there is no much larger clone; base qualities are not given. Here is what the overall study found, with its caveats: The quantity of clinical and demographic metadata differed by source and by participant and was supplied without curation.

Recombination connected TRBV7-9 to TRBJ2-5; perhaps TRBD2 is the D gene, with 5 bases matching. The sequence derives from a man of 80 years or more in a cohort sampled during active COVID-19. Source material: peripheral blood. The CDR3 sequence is CASSLGLGLKEQETQYF. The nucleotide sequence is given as TGTGCCAGCAGCTTAGGTCTTGGACTGAAGGAGCAAGAGACCCAGTACTTC.